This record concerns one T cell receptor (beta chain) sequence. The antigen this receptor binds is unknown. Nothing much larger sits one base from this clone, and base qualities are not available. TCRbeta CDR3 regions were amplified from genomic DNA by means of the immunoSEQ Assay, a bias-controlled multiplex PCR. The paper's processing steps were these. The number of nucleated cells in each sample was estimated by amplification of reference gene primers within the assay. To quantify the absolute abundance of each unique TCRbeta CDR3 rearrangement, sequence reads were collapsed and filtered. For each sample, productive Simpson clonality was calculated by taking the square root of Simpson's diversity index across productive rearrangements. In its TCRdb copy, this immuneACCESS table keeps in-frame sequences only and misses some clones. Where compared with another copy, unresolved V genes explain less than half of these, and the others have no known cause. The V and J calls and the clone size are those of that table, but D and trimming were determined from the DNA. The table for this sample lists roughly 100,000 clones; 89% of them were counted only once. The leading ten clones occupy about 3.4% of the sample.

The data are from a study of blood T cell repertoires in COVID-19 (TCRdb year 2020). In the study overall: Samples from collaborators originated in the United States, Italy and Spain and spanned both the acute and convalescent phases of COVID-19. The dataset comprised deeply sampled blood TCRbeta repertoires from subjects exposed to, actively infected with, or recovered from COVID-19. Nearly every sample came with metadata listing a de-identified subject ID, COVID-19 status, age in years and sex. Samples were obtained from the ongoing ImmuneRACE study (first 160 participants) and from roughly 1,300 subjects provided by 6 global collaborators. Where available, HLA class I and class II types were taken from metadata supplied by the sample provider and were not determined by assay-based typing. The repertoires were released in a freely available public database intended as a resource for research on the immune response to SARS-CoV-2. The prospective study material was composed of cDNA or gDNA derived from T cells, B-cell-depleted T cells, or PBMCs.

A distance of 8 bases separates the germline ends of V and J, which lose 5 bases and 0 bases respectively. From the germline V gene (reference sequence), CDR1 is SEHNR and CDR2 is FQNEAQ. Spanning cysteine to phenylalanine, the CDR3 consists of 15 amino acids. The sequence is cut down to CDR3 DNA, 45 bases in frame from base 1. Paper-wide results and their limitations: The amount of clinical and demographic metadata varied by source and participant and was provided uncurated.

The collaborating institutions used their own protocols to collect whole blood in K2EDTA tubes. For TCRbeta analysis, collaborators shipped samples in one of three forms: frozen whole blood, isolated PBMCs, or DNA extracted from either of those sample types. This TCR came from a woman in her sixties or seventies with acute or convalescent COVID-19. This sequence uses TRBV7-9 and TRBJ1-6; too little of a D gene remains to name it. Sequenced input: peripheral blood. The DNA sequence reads TGTGCCAGCAGCGCTCCGAGCTCCTATAATTCACCCCTCCACTTT. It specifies CASSAPSSYNSPLHF. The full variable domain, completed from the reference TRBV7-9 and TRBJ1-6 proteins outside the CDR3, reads DTGVSQNPRHKITKRGQNVTFRCDPISEHNRLYWYRQTLGQGPEFLTYFQNEAQLEKSRLLSDRFSAERPKGSFSTLEIQRTEQGDSAMYLCASSAPSSYNSPLHFGNGTRLTVT.